Listed here is a single TCR beta chain. The source of the sample is a study of blood T cell repertoires in COVID-19. Overall study context: The analysed material was cDNA or gDNA that came from T cells, B-cell-depleted T cells, or PBMCs.

In the study's own analysis: Estimated nucleated cell counts came from reference gene primer amplification. TCRdb's copy holds only in-frame clones and misses some; the assay was immunoSEQ multiplex PCR. That table gives V, J and clone size, and the DNA gave D and trimming. The table records around 250,000 clones, more than 75% of them present only once. This TCR was recovered from a woman between 45 and 60 years old who had recovered from COVID-19. The sequenced sample consisted of PBMCs or T cells enriched from blood (not recorded which).

The CDR3 DNA reads TGTGCCAGCAGCTTCACGGGACAGAGCTCCTACGAGCAGTACTTC. It yields the protein CASSFTGQSSYEQYF. The chain combines TRBV5-5 with TRBJ2-7; the match to TRBD1 covers 7 bases. There are 15 residues in the CDR3. The V and J ends lost 2 bases and 0 bases, in that order; junction bases with no gene match: 5. In germline, CDR1 is SGHKS, CDR2 YYEKEE (reference sequence).